The clone carrying this T cell receptor (beta chain) was seen repeatedly, ten times or more. Its specificity is not known. V was cut by 5 bases and J by 6 bases, with 10 bases left in between. The CDR3 extends over 12 amino acids. The germline CDR1 and CDR2 sequences are SQVTM and ANQGSEA. The authors made TCR beta cDNA from approximately 500 ng total RNA with a constant-region primer. Three nested multiplex PCR rounds of slightly modified ARM-PCR generated TCR beta libraries. Both of the initial two PCR rounds ran for approximately 11 cycles and employed TRBV1-TRBV30 forward primers alongside a C-beta reverse primer. TCRdb recomputed calls from the multiplex PCR reads with MiXCR, one row per CDR3 protein. The sample holds around 330,000 distinct CDR3 sequences, more than 55% seen once. This entry belongs to a study of tumor-infiltrating lymphocytes in primary liver carcinoma. Study-level points and caveats: Tumor-adjacent and tumor-blood pairs shared a smaller degree of overlap than tumor region pairs.

The source of the blood RNA was unsorted whole blood, and germline DNA was extracted as well. The V and J genes are TRBV29-1 and TRBJ2-2, with D unresolved. Sequenced input: peripheral blood. The TCR originated in a woman aged 25 to 45 with primary liver carcinoma and hepatitis B virus infection. The CDR3 nucleotides are TGCAGCGTTTTTACCTCATCCGGGGAGCTGTTTTTT. Translation: CSVFTSSGELFF.